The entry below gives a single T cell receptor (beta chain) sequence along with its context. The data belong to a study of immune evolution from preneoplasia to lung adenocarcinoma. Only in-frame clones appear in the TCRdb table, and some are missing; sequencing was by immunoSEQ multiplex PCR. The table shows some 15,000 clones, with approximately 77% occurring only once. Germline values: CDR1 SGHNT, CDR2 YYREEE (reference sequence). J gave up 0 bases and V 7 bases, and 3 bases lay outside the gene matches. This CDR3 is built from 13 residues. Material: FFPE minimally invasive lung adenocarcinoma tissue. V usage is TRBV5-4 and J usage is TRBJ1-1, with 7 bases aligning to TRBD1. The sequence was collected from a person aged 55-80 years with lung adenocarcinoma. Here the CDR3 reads CASQGQLNTEAFF. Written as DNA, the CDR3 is TGTGCCAGCCAGGGACAGCTGAACACTGAAGCTTTCTTT.